A selection of T cell receptor beta chains follows, all from one sample in a study of blood T cell repertoires in COVID-19. Repertoires were generated with immunoSEQ multiplex PCR, while TCRdb's copy carries only in-frame clones and drops some. In the table there are more than 300,000 clones, approximately 90% of which are singletons. The sequenced sample consisted of PBMCs or T cells enriched from blood (not recorded which). These receptors originate from a woman aged 25-40 years who had recovered from COVID-19. Each CDR3 is given with its conserved first and last residue. Expanded clones get a size class; other rows say once, few or many, or leave the size out.

size: .
J: TRBJ1-1
V: TRBV29-1
CDR3: CSVEVQGIFLAEAFF

size: few
J: TRBJ2-7
V: TRBV7-9
CDR3: CASTKTGVHEQYF

size: .
J: TRBJ1-4
V: TRBV2
CDR3: CASSAIAWTNEKLFF

size: .
J: TRBJ2-2
V: TRBV4-2
CDR3: CASSQGGEAHGGLFF

size: .
J: TRBJ1-1
V: TRBV7-9
CDR3: CASSPDRGWTEAFF

size: .
J: TRBJ1-1
V: TRBV4-1
CDR3: CASSQGPEGTEAFF

size: .
J: TRBJ1-1
V: TRBV5-1
CDR3: CASSFDRVDTEAFF

size: .
J: TRBJ1-5
V: TRBV7-2
CDR3: CASSPRTGPNQPQHF

size: .
J: TRBJ2-7
V: TRBV20-1
CDR3: CSASGLELSEQYF

size: .
J: TRBJ1-2
V: TRBV6-2/TRBV6-3
CDR3: CASSSHRGSGGYTF

size: .
J: TRBJ1-4
V: TRBV7-6
CDR3: CASSLEAGQGNEKLFF

size: .
J: TRBJ1-1
V: TRBV5-1
CDR3: CASSLGPGTGGATEAFF

size: .
J: TRBJ2-6
V: TRBV3-1/TRBV3-2
CDR3: CASSQSRFTGANVLTF

size: .
J: TRBJ1-6
V: TRBV3-1/TRBV3-2
CDR3: CASRGTDSPLHF

size: .
J: TRBJ1-2
V: TRBV11-2
CDR3: CASTVDRGEGYTF

size: .
J: TRBJ1-2
V: TRBV9
CDR3: CASSQGPTAGGYTF

size: few
J: TRBJ2-7
V: TRBV19
CDR3: CATRDRAYEQYF

size: .
J: TRBJ1-5
V: TRBV6-2/TRBV6-3
CDR3: CASSYLGGNQPQHF

size: .
J: TRBJ1-2
V: TRBV10-3
CDR3: CAISEYYRGLNYGYTF

size: .
J: TRBJ1-2
V: TRBV4-2
CDR3: CASSSGTGDGYTF

size: .
J: TRBJ2-7
V: TRBV29-1
CDR3: CSVGADEQYF

size: .
J: TRBJ1-1
V: TRBV13
CDR3: CASSFSNTEAFF

size: .
J: TRBJ1-1
V: TRBV6-6
CDR3: CASSLRRGVRPGNTEAFF

size: .
J: TRBJ1-6
V: TRBV2
CDR3: CASRLGQSNSPLHF